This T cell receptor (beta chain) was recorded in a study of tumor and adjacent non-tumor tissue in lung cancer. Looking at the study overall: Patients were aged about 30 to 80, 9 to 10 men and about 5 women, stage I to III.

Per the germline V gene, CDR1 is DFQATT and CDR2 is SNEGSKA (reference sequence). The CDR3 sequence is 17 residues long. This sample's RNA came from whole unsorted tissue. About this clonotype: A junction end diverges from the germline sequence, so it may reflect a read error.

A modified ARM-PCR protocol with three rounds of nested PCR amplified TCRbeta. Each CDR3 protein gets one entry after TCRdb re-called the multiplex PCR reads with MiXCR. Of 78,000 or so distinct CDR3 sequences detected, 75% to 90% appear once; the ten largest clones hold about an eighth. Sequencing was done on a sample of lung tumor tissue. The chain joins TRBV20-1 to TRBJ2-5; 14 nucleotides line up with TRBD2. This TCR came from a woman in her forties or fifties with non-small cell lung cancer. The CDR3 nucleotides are TGCAGTGCTAGACAGGGACTAGCGGGAGTGGAACAAGAGACCCAGTATTTC. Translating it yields CSARQGLAGVEQETQYF.